This T cell receptor (beta chain) was profiled in a study of blood T cell dynamics during melanoma immunotherapy. As for the study in general: Standard first-line treatment here was pembrolizumab or nivolumab plus ipilimumab in metastatic melanoma.

Each bulk PBMC sample had approximately 350 ng DNA loaded. Clones were read by immunoSEQ multiplex PCR, and TCRdb kept only the in-frame ones, dropping some. This sample has about 10,000 clones; 86% occur once, and the top ten carry about 10%. Sample time point: pre-treatment baseline. This material consisted of blood, taken from a patient treated with checkpoint blockade. This TCR was recovered from a human donor with melanoma.

The CDR3 DNA reads TGTGCCAGCAGTTCAACCCATCCCGGGGAGCTGTTTTTT. Translated, it gives CASSSTHPGELFF. The V gene is TRBV27, the J gene TRBJ2-2; no clear D gene. The CDR3 has 13 amino acids. V lost 4 bases to trimming and J lost 6 bases, with 9 bases between them. CDR1 is MNHEY and CDR2 is SMNVEV in the germline V gene (reference sequence).